This record concerns one T cell receptor (gamma chain) sequence. Per germline, CDR1 GITISATS and CDR2 ISYDGTV (reference sequence). The CDR3 length is 26 residues. TCRdb re-called the reads using CATT. The sample holds approximately 500 gamma-chain clones; 81% are singletons and the top ten take 9% to 13%. The data derive from a study of gamma-delta chains in newborns, infants, children. Study in general: Innate gammadelta T cells reportedly expand polyclonally right after birth, driven by microbial exposure, per the title.

The sequence was collected from a child who was a newborn, infant or young child, either healthy, febrile or measles-vaccinated (not recorded which). This table probably holds off-target reads from a library built for another chain. The sequences come from blood, collected at baseline. The V segment is TRGV9, and no J call was made. The CDR3 nucleotides read TGTGCCTGTGACACCGGACTTGGTTCAGGTTCAGGTCCTTCCCATACTGGGGGATACTATACAGCACAACTCTTCTTT. Translated, it gives CACDTGLGSGSGPSHTGGYYTAQLFF.